This TCR beta chain was sequenced in a study of cytomegalovirus exposure and HLA in healthy donors. Background on the study: Assignment to the Caucasian-associated ancestry cluster applied to 81% of the approximately 360 genotyped donors. Study-level points and caveats: A later analysis showed TCR association rates differing by HLA locus, peaking at DRB1 and lowest at HLA-C. By a later analysis, the bulk of CMV-associated TCR beta chains appeared HLA-restricted. Prediction of most subjects' HLA-A and HLA-B alleles by TCR beta sequences was reportedly accurate.

V lost 5 bases, J lost 1 base, and 14 bases lay in between. The CDR3 contains 15 residues. Germline V gene sequence: CDR1 LNHDA, CDR2 SQIVND (reference sequence). This PCR relied on a set of 60 Vbeta primers and 13 Jbeta primers. Produced via immunoSEQ multiplex PCR; TCRdb's table is partial and in-frame only. The sample lists around 180,000 clones, 75% to 85% occurring once. On this clone itself: Its antigen is currently unknown.

Sequencing used PBMCs. This receptor was taken from a woman between 45 and 60 years old in good health and CMV-seronegative. The J gene is TRBJ1-1, the V gene TRBV19; no definite D call. CDR3 loop: CASSPETERNTEAFF. The CDR3 DNA reads TGTGCCAGTAGTCCGGAGACGGAACGGAACACTGAAGCTTTCTTT.